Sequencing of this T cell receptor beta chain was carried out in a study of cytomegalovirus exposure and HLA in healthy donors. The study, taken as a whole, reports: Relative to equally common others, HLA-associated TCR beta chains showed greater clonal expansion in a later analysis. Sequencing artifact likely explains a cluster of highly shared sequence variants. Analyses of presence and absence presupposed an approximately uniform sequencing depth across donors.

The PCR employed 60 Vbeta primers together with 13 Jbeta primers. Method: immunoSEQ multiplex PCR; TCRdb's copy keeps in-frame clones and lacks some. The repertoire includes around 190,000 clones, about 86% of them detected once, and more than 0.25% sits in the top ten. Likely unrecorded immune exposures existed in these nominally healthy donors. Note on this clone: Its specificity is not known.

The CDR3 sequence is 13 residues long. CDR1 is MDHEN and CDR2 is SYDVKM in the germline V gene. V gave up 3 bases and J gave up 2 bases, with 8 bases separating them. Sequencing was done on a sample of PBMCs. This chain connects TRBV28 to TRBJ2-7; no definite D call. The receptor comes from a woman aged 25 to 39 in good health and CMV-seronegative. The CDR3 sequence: CASSFVVAYEQYF. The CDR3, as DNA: TGTGCCAGCAGTTTTGTAGTAGCCTACGAGCAGTACTTC.